This T cell receptor beta chain was observed in a study of blood T cell repertoires in COVID-19. Study-wide background: Samples came from the United States, Italy and Spain, spanning acute and convalescent COVID-19. Sources were T cells, B-cell-depleted T cells, or PBMCs; the material itself was cDNA or gDNA.

In the source study's methods: Quantification of nucleated cells was approximated via reference gene primer amplification. The table came from immunoSEQ multiplex PCR; TCRdb's copy has only in-frame clones and leaves some out. V and J calls plus clone size are reproduced from that table; the DNA served to infer D and trimming. The sample includes more than 200,000 clones, over 75% seen only once; the top ten take about 6%. V dropped 6 bases and J dropped 0 bases, with 15 bases sitting between them. The CDR3 has 16 amino acids. The germline V gene encodes CDR1 MDHEN and CDR2 SYDVKM. This rearrangement joins TRBV28 to TRBJ1-5; a weak D match, TRBD1 (6 bases). This clonotype was sampled from a man older than 75 with acute or convalescent COVID-19. The source material was peripheral blood. In nucleotides, the CDR3 is TGTGCCAGCAGGAAACAGGGAAGCTATAGCAATCAGCCCCAGCATTTT. Its protein is CASRKQGSYSNQPQHF.